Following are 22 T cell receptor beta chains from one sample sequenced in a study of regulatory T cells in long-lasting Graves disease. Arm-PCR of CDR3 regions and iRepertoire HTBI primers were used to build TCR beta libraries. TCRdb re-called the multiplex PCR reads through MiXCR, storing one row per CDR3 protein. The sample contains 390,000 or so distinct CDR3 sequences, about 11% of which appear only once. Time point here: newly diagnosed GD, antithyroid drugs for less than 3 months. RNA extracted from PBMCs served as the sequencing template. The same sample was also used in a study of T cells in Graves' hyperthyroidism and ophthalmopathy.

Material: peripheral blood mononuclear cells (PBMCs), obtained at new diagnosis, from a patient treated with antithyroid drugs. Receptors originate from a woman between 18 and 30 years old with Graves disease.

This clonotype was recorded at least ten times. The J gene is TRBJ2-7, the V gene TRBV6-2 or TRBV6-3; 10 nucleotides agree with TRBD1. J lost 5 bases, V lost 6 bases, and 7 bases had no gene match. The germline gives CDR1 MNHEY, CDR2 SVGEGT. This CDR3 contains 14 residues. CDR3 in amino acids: CASSQIGTGDEQYF. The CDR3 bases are TGTGCCAGCAGCCAGATCGGGACAGGGGACGAGCAGTACTTC.

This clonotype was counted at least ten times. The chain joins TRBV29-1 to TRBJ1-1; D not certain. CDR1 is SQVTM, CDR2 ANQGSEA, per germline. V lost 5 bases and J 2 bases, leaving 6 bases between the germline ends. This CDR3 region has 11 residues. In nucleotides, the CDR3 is TGCAGCGTTTCCCCAAACACTGAAGCTTTCTTT. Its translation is CSVSPNTEAFF.

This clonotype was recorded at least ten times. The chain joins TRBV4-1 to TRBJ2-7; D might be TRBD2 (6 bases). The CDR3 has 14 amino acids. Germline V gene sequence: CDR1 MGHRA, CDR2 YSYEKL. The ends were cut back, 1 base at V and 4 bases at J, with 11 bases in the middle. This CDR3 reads CASSQAAGRYEQYF. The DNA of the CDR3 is TGCGCCAGCAGCCAAGCTGCAGGGAGGTACGAGCAGTACTTC.

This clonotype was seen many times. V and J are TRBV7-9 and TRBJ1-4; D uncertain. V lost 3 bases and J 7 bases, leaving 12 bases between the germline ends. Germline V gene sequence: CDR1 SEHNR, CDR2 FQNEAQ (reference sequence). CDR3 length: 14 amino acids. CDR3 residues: CASSLGLSGEKLFF. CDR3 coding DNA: TGTGCCAGCAGCTTGGGGTTATCAGGTGAAAAACTGTTTTTT.

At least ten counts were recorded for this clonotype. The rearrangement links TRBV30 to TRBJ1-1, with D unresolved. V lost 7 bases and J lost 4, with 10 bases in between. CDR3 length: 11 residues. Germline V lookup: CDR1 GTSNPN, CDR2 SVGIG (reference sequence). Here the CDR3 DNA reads TGTGCCTCCCAGCGGGGCACTGAAGCTTTCTTT. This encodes CASQRGTEAFF.

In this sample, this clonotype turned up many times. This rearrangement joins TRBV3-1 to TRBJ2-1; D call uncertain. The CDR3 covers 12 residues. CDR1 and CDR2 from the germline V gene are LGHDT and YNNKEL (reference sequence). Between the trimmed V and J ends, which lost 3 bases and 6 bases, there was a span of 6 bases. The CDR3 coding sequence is TGTGCCAGCAGCCATAGAAGCAATGAGCAGTTCTTC. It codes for CASSHRSNEQFF.

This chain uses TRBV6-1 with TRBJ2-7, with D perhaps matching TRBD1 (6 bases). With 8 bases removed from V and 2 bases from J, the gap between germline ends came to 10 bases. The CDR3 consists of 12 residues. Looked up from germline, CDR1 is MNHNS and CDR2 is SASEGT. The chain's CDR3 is CASSGDPYEQYV. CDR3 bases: TGTGCCAGCTCAGGGGACCCCTACGAGCAGTACGTC.

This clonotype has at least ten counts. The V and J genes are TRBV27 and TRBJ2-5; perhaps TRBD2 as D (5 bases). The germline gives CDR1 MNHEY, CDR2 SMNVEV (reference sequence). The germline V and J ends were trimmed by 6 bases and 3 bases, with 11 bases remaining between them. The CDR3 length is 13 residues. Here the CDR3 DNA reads TGTGCCAGCAGCTCGGACGGGGAAGAGACCCAGTACTTC. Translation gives CASSSDGEETQYF.

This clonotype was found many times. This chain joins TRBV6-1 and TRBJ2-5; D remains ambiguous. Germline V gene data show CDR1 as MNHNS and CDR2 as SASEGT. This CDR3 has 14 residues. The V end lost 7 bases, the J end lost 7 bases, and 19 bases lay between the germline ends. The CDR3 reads CASTSASGIGTQYF. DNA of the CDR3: TGTGCCAGCACTTCGGCCTCGGGTATCGGGACCCAGTACTTC.

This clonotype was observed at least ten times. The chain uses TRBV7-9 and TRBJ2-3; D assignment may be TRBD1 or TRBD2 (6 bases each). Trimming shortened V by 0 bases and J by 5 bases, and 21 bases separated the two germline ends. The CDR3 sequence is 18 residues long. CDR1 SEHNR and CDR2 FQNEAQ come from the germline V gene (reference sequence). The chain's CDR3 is CASSLAGGHFVFGDTQYF. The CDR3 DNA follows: TGTGCCAGCAGCTTAGCGGGGGGCCACTTCGTCTTTGGAGATACGCAGTATTTT. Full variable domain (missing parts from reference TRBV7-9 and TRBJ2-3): DTGVSQNPRHKITKRGQNVTFRCDPISEHNRLYWYRQTLGQGPEFLTYFQNEAQLEKSRLLSDRFSAERPKGSFSTLEIQRTEQGDSAMYLCASSLAGGHFVFGDTQYFGPGTRLTVL.

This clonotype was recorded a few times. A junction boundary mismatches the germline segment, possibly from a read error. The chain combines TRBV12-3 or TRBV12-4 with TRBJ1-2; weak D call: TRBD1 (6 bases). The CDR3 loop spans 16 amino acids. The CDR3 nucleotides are TGTGCCAGCAGTTCTTACAGGGCCGGGGGCGACTATGGCCACACCTTC. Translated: CASSSYRAGGDYGHTF.

The CDR3 DNA reads TGTGCCAGCAGCTCCGTGACTAGCTTGTACGAGCAGTACTTC. Translated: CASSSVTSLYEQYF. The chain links TRBV11-2 to TRBJ2-7; 7 bases agree with TRBD2. J was trimmed by 4 bases and V by 4 bases; bases with no gene match: 7. The CDR3 contains 14 residues. Germline CDR1 and CDR2: SGHAT and FQNNGV.

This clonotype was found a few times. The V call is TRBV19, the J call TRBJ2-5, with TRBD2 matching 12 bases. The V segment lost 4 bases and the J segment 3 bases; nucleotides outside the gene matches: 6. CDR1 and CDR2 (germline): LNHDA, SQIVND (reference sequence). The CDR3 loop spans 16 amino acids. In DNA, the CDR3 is TGTGCCAGTAGTAGAGGACTAGCGGGAACCAAAGAGACCCAGTACTTC. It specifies CASSRGLAGTKETQYF.

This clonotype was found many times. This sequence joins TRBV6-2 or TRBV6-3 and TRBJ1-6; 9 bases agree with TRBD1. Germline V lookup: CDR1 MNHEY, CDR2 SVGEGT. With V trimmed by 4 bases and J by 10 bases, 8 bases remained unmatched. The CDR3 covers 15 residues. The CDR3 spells CASSSFGTGKSPLHF. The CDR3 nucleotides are TGTGCCAGCAGTTCTTTCGGGACAGGGAAATCACCCCTCCACTTT.

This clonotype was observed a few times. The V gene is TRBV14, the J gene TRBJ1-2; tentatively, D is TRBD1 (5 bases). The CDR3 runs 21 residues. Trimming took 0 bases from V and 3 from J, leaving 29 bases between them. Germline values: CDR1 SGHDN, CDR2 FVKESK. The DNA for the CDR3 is TGTGCCAGCAGCCAAGAGAAGAATCTTTGGCGCTCGGACACAACTTACTATGGCTACACCTTC. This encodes CASSQEKNLWRSDTTYYGYTF. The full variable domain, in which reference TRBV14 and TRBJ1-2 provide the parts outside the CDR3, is EAGVTQFPSHSVIEKGQTVTLRCDPISGHDNLYWYRRVMGKEIKFLLHFVKESKQDESGMPNNRFLAERTGGTYSTLKVQPAELEDSGVYFCASSQEKNLWRSDTTYYGYTFGSGTRLTVV.

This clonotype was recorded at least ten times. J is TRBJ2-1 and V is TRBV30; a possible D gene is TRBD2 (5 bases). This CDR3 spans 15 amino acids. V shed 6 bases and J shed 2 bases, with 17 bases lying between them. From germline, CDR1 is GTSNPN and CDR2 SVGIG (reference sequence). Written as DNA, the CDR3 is TGTGCCTGTCAGGACCCGACTACCCCCTACAATGAGCAGTTCTTC. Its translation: CACQDPTTPYNEQFF. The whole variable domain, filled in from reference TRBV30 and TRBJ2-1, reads SQTIHQWPATLVQPVGSPLSLECTVEGTSNPNLYWYRQAAGRGLQLLFYSVGIGQISSEVPQNLSASRPQDRQFILSSKKLLLSDSGFYLCACQDPTTPYNEQFFGPGTRLTVL.

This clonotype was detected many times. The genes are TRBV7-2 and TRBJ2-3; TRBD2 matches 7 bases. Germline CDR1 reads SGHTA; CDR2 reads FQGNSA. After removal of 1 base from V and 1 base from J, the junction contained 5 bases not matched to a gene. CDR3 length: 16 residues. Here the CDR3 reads CASSLGGLAGTDTQYF. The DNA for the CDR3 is TGTGCCAGCAGCTTAGGTGGTCTAGCGGGCACAGATACGCAGTATTTT. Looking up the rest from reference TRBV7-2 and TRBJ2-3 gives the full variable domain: GAGVSQSPSNKVTEKGKDVELRCDPISGHTALYWYRQSLGQGLEFLIYFQGNSAPDKSGLPSDRFSAERTGGSVSTLTIQRTQQEDSAVYLCASSLGGLAGTDTQYFGPGTRLTVL.

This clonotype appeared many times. CDR3 DNA: TGTGCCAGCAGCCCAATTGTAGCGGGATCCGGGGGAGAGCAGTACTTC. Amino acid sequence: CASSPIVAGSGGEQYF. The rearrangement uses TRBV2 and TRBJ2-7; TRBD2 matches at 8 bases. The CDR3 covers 16 residues. The germline CDR1 and CDR2 sequences are SNHLY and FYNNEI. V shed 6 bases and J 7 bases; nucleotides not matched to a gene: 17.

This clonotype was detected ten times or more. CDR3 region: CASSTPGGTEAFF. For the CDR3, the DNA is TGTGCCAGTAGCACCCCAGGGGGGACTGAAGCTTTCTTT. The genes are TRBV19 and TRBJ1-1; 7 bases align to TRBD1. Per germline, CDR1 LNHDA and CDR2 SQIVND (reference sequence). CDR3 length: 13 amino acids. V lost 6 bases, J lost 5 bases, and 6 bases stayed unmatched.

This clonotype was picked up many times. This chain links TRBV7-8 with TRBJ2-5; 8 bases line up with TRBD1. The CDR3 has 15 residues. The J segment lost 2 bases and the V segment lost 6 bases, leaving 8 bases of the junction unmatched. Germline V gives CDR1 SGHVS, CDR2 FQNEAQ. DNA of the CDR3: TGTGCCAGCAGACCCGGACAGGGTGGACAAGAGACCCAGTACTTC. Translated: CASRPGQGGQETQYF.

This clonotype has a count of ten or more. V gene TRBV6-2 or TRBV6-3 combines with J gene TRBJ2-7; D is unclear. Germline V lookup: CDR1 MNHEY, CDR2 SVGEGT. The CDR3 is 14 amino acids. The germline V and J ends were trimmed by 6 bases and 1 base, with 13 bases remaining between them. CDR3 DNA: TGTGCCAGCAGCGCTCCGTGGGGATCCTACGAGCAGTACGTC. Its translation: CASSAPWGSYEQYV.

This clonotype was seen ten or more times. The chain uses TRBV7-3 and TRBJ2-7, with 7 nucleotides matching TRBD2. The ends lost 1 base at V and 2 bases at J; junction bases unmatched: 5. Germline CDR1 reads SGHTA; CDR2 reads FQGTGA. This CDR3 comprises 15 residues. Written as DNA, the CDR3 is TGTGCCAGCAGCTTAAGGGCGGGAGCCCCCTACGAGCAGTACTTC. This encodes CASSLRAGAPYEQYF.